What follows describes a single T cell receptor (beta chain). The length of the CDR3 is 15 residues. Germline assignment: CDR1 MDHEN and CDR2 SYDVKM. The germline V and J ends were trimmed by 9 bases and 2 bases, with 20 bases remaining between them. The data originate from a study of blood T cell repertoires in COVID-19. Study-level information: Spain, Italy and the United States supplied samples that represented acute and convalescent COVID-19. T cells, B-cell-depleted T cells, or PBMCs supplied cDNA or gDNA.

Under the authors' procedure: Reference gene primer amplification gave nucleated cell count estimates. The repertoire was sequenced with immunoSEQ multiplex PCR; TCRdb's copy has only in-frame clones and lacks some. The V and J calls and clone size were taken over from that table, and D and trimming were inferred from the DNA. Here the sample spans around 99,000 clones, more than 80% being singletons. The rearrangement joins TRBV28 to TRBJ2-7; maybe TRBD2 (5 bases). The sequenced sample was peripheral blood. This clonotype was sampled from a middle-aged man with active or convalescent COVID-19. CDR3 bases: TGTGCCAGTAGCATTACTAGTGGGCTCCCCTACGAGCAGTACTTC. It codes for CASSITSGLPYEQYF.